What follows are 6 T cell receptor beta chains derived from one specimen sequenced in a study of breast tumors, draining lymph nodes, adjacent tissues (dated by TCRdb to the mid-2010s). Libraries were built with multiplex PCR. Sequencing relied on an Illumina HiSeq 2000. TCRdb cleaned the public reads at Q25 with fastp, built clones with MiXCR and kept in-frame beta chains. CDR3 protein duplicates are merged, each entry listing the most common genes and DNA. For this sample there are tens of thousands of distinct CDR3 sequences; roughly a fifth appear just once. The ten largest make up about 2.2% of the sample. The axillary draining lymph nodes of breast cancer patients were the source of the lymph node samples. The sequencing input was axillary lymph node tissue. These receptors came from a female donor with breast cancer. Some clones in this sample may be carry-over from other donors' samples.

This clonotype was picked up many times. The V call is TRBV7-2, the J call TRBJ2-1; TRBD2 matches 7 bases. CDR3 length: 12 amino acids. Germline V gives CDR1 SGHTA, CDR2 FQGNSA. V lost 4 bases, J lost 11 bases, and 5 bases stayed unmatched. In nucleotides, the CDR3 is TGTGCCAGCAGCTATTCGAGCGGGAAGCAGTTCTTC. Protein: CASSYSSGKQFF.

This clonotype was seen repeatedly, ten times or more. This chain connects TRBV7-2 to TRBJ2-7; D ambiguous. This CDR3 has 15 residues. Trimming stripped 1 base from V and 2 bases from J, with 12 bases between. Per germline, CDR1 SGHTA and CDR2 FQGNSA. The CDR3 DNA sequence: TGTGCCAGCAGCTTAGACCCAAGGAACGCCTACGAGCAGTACTTC. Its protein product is CASSLDPRNAYEQYF.

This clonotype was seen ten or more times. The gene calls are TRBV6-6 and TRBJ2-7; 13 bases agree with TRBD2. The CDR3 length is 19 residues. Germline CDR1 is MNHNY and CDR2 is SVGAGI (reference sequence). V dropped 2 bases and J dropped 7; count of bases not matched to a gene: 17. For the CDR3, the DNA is TGTGCCAGCAGTTACCCCTCAAGTAAACCGGGACTAGCGGGGCATGAGCAGTACTTC. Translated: CASSYPSSKPGLAGHEQYF.

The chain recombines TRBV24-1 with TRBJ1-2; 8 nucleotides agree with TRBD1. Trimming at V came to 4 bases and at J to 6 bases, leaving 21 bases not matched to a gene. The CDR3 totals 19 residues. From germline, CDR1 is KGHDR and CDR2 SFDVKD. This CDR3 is CATSDSPPPGQGGLNGYTF. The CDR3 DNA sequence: TGTGCCACCAGTGACAGCCCCCCCCCCGGACAGGGAGGTTTAAATGGCTACACCTTC.

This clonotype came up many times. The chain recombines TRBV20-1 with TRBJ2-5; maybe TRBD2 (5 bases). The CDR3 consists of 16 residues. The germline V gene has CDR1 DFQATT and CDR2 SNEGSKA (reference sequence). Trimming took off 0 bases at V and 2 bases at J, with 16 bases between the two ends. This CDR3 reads CSARDTARGGQETQYF. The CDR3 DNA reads TGCAGTGCTAGAGACACCGCCCGGGGTGGTCAAGAGACCCAGTACTTC.

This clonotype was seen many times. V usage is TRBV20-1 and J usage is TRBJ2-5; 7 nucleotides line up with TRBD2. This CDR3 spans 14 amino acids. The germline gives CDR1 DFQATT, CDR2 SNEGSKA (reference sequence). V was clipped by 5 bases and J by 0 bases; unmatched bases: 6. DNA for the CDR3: TGCAGTGCTTTAAGCGGGGCCCACCAAGAGACCCAGTACTTC. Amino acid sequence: CSALSGAHQETQYF.